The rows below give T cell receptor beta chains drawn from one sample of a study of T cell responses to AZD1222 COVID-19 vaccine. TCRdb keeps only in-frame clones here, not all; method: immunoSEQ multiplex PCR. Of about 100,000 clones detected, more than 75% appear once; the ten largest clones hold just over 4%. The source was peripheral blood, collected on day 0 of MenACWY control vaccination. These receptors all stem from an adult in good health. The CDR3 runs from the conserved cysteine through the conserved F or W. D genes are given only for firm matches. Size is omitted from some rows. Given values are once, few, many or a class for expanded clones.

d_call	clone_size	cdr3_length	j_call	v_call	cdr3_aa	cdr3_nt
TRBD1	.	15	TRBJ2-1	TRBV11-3	CASSLGTGGYNEQFF	TGTGCCAGCAGCTTAGGGACAGGGGGGTACAATGAGCAGTTCTTC
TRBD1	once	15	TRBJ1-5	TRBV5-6	CASSLEGQGVQPQHF	TGTGCCAGCAGCTTGGAAGGACAGGGAGTTCAGCCCCAGCATTTT
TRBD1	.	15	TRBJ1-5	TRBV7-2	CASSLLGTGNQPQHF	TGTGCCAGCAGCTTACTAGGGACAGGGAATCAGCCCCAGCATTTT
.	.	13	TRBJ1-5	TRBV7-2	CASSKYREGPQHF	TGTGCCAGCAGCAAATACAGGGAAGGGCCCCAGCATTTT
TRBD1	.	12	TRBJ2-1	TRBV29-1	CSGGQSYNEQFF	TGCAGCGGGGGACAGTCTTACAATGAGCAGTTCTTC
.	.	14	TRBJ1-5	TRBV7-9	CASQSGIGNQPQHF	TGTGCCAGCCAGAGTGGGATTGGCAATCAGCCCCAGCATTTT
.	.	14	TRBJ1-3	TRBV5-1	CASSPGSPGNTIYF	TGCGCCAGCAGCCCGGGGAGCCCTGGAAACACCATATATTTT
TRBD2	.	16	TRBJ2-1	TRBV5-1	CASSLRLAGAYNEQFF	TGCGCCAGCAGCTTGAGGCTAGCGGGAGCCTACAATGAGCAGTTCTTC
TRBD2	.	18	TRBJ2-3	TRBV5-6	CASSLVGVLAGVPDTQYF	TGTGCCAGCAGCTTGGTGGGGGTACTAGCGGGGGTTCCAGATACGCAGTATTTT
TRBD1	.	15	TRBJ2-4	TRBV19	CASSTRTGAQNIQYF	TGTGCCAGTAGTACTCGGACAGGGGCTCAAAACATTCAGTACTTC
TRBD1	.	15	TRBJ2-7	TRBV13	CASSLAAGGAYEQYF	TGTGCCAGCAGCTTAGCGGCAGGGGGCGCATACGAGCAGTACTTC
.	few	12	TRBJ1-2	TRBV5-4	CASSPGTLGYTF	TGTGCCAGCAGCCCCGGGACACTTGGCTACACCTTC
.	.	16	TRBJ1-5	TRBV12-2	CASRLRPGQVNQPQHF	TGTGCAAGTCGCCTTCGACCCGGACAGGTCAATCAGCCCCAGCATTTT
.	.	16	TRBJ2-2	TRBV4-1	CASSQDPHSNTGELFF	TGCGCCAGCAGCCAAGATCCCCACTCAAACACCGGGGAGCTGTTTTTT
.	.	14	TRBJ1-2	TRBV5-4	CASSLVGINYGYTF	TGTGCCAGCAGCTTGGTAGGGATTAACTATGGCTACACCTTC
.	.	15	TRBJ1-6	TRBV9	CASSTYGTDISPLHF	TGTGCCAGCAGCACCTACGGGACCGATATTTCACCCCTCCACTTT
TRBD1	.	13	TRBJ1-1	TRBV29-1	CSVRTGGNTEAFF	TGCAGCGTCCGGACAGGGGGGAACACTGAAGCTTTCTTT
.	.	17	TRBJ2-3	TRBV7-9	CASSLAGGALWTDTQYF	TGTGCCAGCAGCTTAGCCGGAGGGGCCCTTTGGACAGATACGCAGTATTTT
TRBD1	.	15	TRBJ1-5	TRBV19	CASTRGGQSNQPQHF	TGTGCCAGTACCAGGGGGGGACAGAGCAATCAGCCCCAGCATTTT
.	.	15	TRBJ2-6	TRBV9	CASSATSSGANVLTF	TGTGCCAGCAGCGCTACTAGCTCTGGGGCCAACGTCCTGACTTTC
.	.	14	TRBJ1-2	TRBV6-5	CASSYGDGPYGYTF	TGTGCCAGCAGTTACGGTGACGGACCCTATGGCTACACCTTC
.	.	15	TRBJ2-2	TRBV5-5	CASSRGSGRPGELFF	TGTGCCAGCAGCCGGGGGTCGGGTCGTCCCGGGGAGCTGTTTTTT
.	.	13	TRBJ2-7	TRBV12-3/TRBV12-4	CASSLGRDYEQYF	TGTGCCAGCAGTTTAGGACGCGATTACGAGCAGTACTTC
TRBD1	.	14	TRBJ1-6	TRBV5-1	CASSPGQGSSPLHF	TGCGCCAGCAGCCCGGGACAGGGAAGCTCACCCCTCCACTTT
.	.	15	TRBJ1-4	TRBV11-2	CASSSLSGTNEKLFF	TGTGCCAGCAGCTCCCTCTCCGGGACTAATGAAAAACTGTTTTTT
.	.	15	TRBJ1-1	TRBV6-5	CASAEGLGFNTEAFF	TGTGCCAGTGCTGAGGGGCTAGGATTTAACACTGAAGCTTTCTTT
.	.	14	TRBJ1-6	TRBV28	CASSSGTSNSPLHF	TGTGCCAGCAGTTCCGGGACATCTAATTCACCCCTCCACTTT
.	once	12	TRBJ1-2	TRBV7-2	CASSSQGYGYTF	TGTGCCAGCAGCTCACAGGGTTATGGCTACACCTTC
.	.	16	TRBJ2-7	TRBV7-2	CASSSDPPTSRYEQYF	TGTGCCAGCAGCTCCGACCCCCCGACTAGTAGATACGAGCAGTACTTC
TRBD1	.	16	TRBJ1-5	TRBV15	CATRPMQQGDYQPQHF	TGTGCCACCAGGCCAATGCAACAGGGGGACTATCAGCCCCAGCATTTT
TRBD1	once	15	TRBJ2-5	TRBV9	CASSALQGARETQYF	TGTGCCAGCAGCGCCTTACAGGGGGCCAGGGAGACCCAGTACTTC
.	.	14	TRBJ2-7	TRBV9	CASSVGSGSYEQYF	TGTGCCAGCAGCGTAGGATCAGGTTCCTACGAGCAGTACTTC
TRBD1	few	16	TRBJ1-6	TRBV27	CASSTPVRGLNSPLHF	TGTGCCAGCAGTACCCCGGTCAGGGGGCTCAATTCACCCCTCCACTTT
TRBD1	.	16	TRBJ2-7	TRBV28	CASSLLRWDSYYEQYF	TGTGCCAGCAGTTTATTACGGTGGGACAGCTACTACGAGCAGTACTTC
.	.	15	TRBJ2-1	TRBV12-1	CASRSKARTYNEQFF	TGTGCCAGCCGTAGTAAAGCGCGGACCTACAATGAGCAGTTCTTC
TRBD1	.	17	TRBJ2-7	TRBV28	CASSPRGQASGKGEQYF	TGTGCCAGCAGTCCACGGGGACAGGCTTCGGGAAAGGGGGAGCAGTACTTC
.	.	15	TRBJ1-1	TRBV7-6	CASSAHDGSNTEAFF	TGTGCCAGCAGCGCCCACGACGGTTCGAACACTGAAGCTTTCTTT
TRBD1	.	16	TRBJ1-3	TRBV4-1	CASSQDFWQGANTIYF	TGCGCCAGCAGCCAAGATTTCTGGCAGGGGGCGAACACCATATATTTT
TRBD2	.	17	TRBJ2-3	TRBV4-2	CASSQVLAGANTDTQYF	TGTGCCAGCAGCCAAGTATTAGCGGGGGCTAACACAGATACGCAGTATTTT
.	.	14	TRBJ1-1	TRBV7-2	CASSLLEGRTEAFF	TGTGCCAGCAGCTTATTAGAAGGAAGGACAGAAGCTTTCTTT
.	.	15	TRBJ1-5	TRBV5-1	CASSSGPLFNQPQHF	TGCGCCAGCAGCTCGGGACCTTTATTCAATCAGCCCCAGCATTTT
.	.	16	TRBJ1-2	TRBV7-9	CASSLDSGLTTYGYTF	TGTGCCAGCAGCTTAGATTCGGGCCTGACAACCTATGGCTACACCTTC
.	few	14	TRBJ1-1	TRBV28	CASSFAGQNTEAFF	TGTGCCAGCAGTTTTGCTGGGCAGAACACTGAAGCTTTCTTT